This T cell receptor (beta chain) emerged from a study of blood T cells in healthy people across ages. This clonotype was observed a few times. Its specificity is not known. Regarding the study as a whole: Investigators viewed diversity estimates from one million T cells as underestimates, the study reported.

The V and J ends lost 2 bases and 4 bases, in that order; junction bases with no gene match: 8. This CDR3 is built from 16 residues. Germline CDR1 SGHRS, CDR2 YFSETQ. A second PCR of about 7 to 12 cycles used a sample-barcoded 5' primer and a J-beta primer mix. TCRdb reprocessed the 5' RACE reads via MiXCR and lists one record per CDR3 protein. The profile shows 900,000 to 950,000 distinct CDR3 sequences, approximately 32% of them singletons. A further study also used this sample, focusing on T cells of mothers and their children.

Sequencing input: blood. V usage is TRBV5-1 and J usage is TRBJ2-2, with TRBD1 matching over 7 bases. The sequence was obtained from a woman aged 40 to 50 in good health. DNA of the CDR3: TGCGCCAGCAGCTTAGCTGGGGCAGGGGGCACCGGGGAGCTGTTTTTT. Amino acid sequence: CASSLAGAGGTGELFF.